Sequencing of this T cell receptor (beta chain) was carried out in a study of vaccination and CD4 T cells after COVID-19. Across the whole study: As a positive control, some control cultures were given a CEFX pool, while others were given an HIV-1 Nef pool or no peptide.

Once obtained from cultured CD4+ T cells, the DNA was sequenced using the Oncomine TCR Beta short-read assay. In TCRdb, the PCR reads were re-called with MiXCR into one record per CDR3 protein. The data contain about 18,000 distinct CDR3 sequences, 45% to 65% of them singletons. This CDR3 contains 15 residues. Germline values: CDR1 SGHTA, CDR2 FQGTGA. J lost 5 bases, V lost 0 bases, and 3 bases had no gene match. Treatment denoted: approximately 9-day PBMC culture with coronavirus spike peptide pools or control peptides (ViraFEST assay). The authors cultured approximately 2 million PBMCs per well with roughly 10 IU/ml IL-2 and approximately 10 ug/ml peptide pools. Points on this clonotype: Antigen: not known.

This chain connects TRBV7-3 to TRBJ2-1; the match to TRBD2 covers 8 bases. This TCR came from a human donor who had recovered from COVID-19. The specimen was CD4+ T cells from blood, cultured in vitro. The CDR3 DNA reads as TGTGCCAGCAGCTTAACAACTAGCGGAGACAATGAGCAGTTCTTC. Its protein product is CASSLTTSGDNEQFF. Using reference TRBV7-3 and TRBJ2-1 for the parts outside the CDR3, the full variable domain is GAGVSQTPSNKVTEKGKYVELRCDPISGHTALYWYRQSLGQGPEFLIYFQGTGAADDSGLPNDRFFAVRPEGSVSTLKIQRTERGDSAVYLCASSLTTSGDNEQFFGPGTRLTVL.